Shown below are 32 T cell receptor beta chains from a single sample sequenced in a study of post-analysis software for immune sequencing data. Study-level findings and limits: Controls had lower frequencies than patients of 4 or 5 TRBV segments, which included TRBV5-6, TRBV5-1 and TRBV20-1.

Included in the TCR beta cDNA libraries were unique molecular identifiers. TCRdb passed the PCR reads through MiXCR, listing each CDR3 protein once. The table shows roughly 400,000 distinct CDR3 sequences, with over 30% occurring only once. These receptors have no known antigen. Sequenced input: blood. Every receptor here comes from a girl aged 2-9 years with multiple sclerosis.

This clonotype was detected a few times. V gene TRBV6-6 combines with J gene TRBJ2-7; no reliable D call. CDR1 and CDR2 (germline): MNHNY, SVGAGI (reference sequence). This CDR3 comprises 12 residues. The V end lost 6 bases, the J end lost 3 bases, and 9 bases lay between the germline ends. The chain's CDR3 is CASSPIDYEQYF. The CDR3 nucleotides read TGTGCCAGCAGCCCGATAGACTACGAGCAGTACTTC.

The chain has TRBV20-1 and TRBJ2-1; D is possibly TRBD2 (6 bases). There are 14 residues in the CDR3. Trimming pared 3 bases from V and 4 bases from J, leaving 13 bases between. Germline V gene lookup returns CDR1 DFQATT and CDR2 SNEGSKA (reference sequence). CDR3 coding DNA: TGCAGTGCTAGTTACGCGGGGAGGTACAATGAGCAGTTCTTC. Translating it yields CSASYAGRYNEQFF.

This clonotype was seen many times. The CDR3: CASSYLRGAAGDTQYF. In nucleotides, the CDR3 is TGTGCCAGCAGTTACTTGCGGGGGGCCGCGGGAGATACGCAGTATTTT. This sequence joins TRBV6-6 and TRBJ2-3; 8 bases are shared with TRBD2. Germline V gene lookup returns CDR1 MNHNY and CDR2 SVGAGI (reference sequence). CDR3 length: 16 amino acids. After removal of 1 base from V and 5 bases from J, the junction contained 8 bases not matched to a gene.

A single count supports this clonotype. At one end the junction does not follow the germline gene, possibly because of a read error. The genes are TRBV7-9 and TRBJ1-2, with 9 nucleotides matching TRBD1. Germline V gene lookup returns CDR1 SEHNR and CDR2 FQNEAQ (reference sequence). This CDR3 has 14 residues. As DNA, the CDR3 is TGTGTCAGCAGCCGCGGACAGGGGAACTATGGCTACACCTTC. Amino acid sequence: CVSSRGQGNYGYTF.

This clonotype has more than one count but fewer than ten. The chain combines TRBV20-1 with TRBJ2-4; D not resolved. Germline CDR1 is DFQATT and CDR2 is SNEGSKA (reference sequence). The CDR3 totals 15 residues. Trimming left V 6 bases short and J 0 bases short, with 15 bases between. The chain's CDR3 is CSASLYRLAKNIQYF. DNA of the CDR3: TGCAGTGCCTCCCTTTACAGACTAGCCAAAAACATTCAGTACTTC.

As for this clonotype: Relative to the germline gene, one junction end is altered; a read error may explain this. The gene calls are TRBV5-1 and TRBJ2-1; possible D gene TRBD2, 5 bases. The germline gives CDR1 SGHRS, CDR2 YFSETQ. The CDR3 totals 13 residues. DNA of the CDR3: TGCGCCAGCAGCTCGAGCGGTTACAAGGAGCAGTTCTTC. This sequence encodes CASSSSGYKEQFF.

The table lists this clonotype with a few counts. The genes are TRBV4-3 and TRBJ2-7; the match to TRBD2 covers 8 bases. V lost 3 bases, J lost 3 bases, and 13 bases stayed unmatched. CDR3 length: 17 amino acids. Germline CDR1 LGHNA, CDR2 YSLEER. CDR3 sequence reads: CASSHDAGGNILYEQYF. The CDR3 DNA follows: TGCGCCAGCAGCCACGATGCGGGGGGAAATATACTCTACGAGCAGTACTTC.

Only a few counts were recorded for this clonotype. V is TRBV20-1 and J is TRBJ2-3; 7 bases agree with TRBD2. Trimming cost V 3 bases and J 4 bases; bases outside gene matches: 13. This CDR3 is built from 16 residues. Germline CDR1 DFQATT, CDR2 SNEGSKA (reference sequence). The CDR3 nucleotides read TGCAGTGCTAGGGAAGTTGCGGGAGATGGCGCAGATACGCAGTATTTT. Translating it yields CSAREVAGDGADTQYF.

This clonotype was detected a few times. The rearrangement links TRBV12-3 or TRBV12-4 to TRBJ2-1, with a weak D call TRBD1 (6 bases). CDR3 length equals 12 residues. V shed 3 bases and J shed 12 bases, with 12 bases lying between them. The CDR3 here is CASSLGAGWQFF. The CDR3 DNA reads as TGTGCCAGCAGTTTGGGGGCGGGCTGGCAGTTCTTC.

This clonotype was seen only a few times. This chain joins TRBV24-1 and TRBJ2-1, with 8 bases aligning to TRBD2. The germline gives CDR1 KGHDR, CDR2 SFDVKD. V was pared by 6 bases and J by 11 bases, with 20 bases of the junction left unmatched. There are 17 residues in the CDR3. DNA for the CDR3: TGTGCCACCAGTTCTCTCCCGGCCGGGGGGGGCTCGTTGCAGCAGTTCTTC. This encodes CATSSLPAGGGSLQQFF.

This clonotype was observed a handful of times. This chain joins TRBV9 and TRBJ2-1; TRBD2 aligns across 9 bases. This CDR3 has 16 amino acids. Looked up from germline, CDR1 is SGDLS and CDR2 is YYNGEE. V lost 0 bases to trimming and J lost 8 bases; unmatched junction nucleotides: 9. The DNA of the CDR3 is TGTGCCAGCAGCGTAGTCCTAGCGGGACCAAGGGATGAGCAGTTCTTC. Encoded protein: CASSVVLAGPRDEQFF.

The V gene is TRBV6-1, the J gene TRBJ2-7; TRBD1 matches 8 bases. Losses at the gene ends were 7 bases for V and 4 bases for J; bases not matched to a gene: 21. This CDR3 has 18 residues. Germline assignment: CDR1 MNHNS and CDR2 SASEGT. The CDR3 spells CASTKDRVAKVARYEQYF. CDR3 nucleotides: TGTGCCAGCACCAAGGACAGGGTGGCGAAGGTTGCTAGGTACGAGCAGTACTTC.

The chain joins TRBV20-1 to TRBJ2-7; D possibly matches TRBD1 or TRBD2 (5 bases each). V lost 6 bases to trimming and J lost 2 bases, with 14 bases between them. The CDR3 length is 13 residues. In germline, CDR1 is DFQATT, CDR2 SNEGSKA (reference sequence). CDR3 in amino acids: CSAPAGTTYEQYF. CDR3 nucleotides: TGCAGTGCACCAGCCGGGACCACCTACGAGCAGTACTTC.

The gene calls are TRBV7-2 and TRBJ2-5; TRBD2 matches at 11 bases. The germline gives CDR1 SGHTA, CDR2 FQGNSA. V lost 5 bases and J lost 5; bases outside the gene matches: 4. The CDR3 totals 14 residues. CDR3 sequence (DNA): TGTGCCAGCAGCGCGACTAGCGGGGTCGAGACCCAGTACTTC. Its translation is CASSATSGVETQYF.

As to this clonotype: A junction end diverges from the germline sequence, so it may reflect a read error. The chain links TRBV7-9 to TRBJ1-2; the match to TRBD1 covers 7 bases. The CDR3 sequence is 14 residues long. CDR1 and CDR2 (germline): SEHNR, FQNEAQ (reference sequence). Written as DNA, the CDR3 is TGTGCCGGCAGCCCGGGGACAGCCCTCTATGGCTACACCTTC. It encodes CAGSPGTALYGYTF.

V usage is TRBV11-3 and J usage is TRBJ2-1; a possible D gene is TRBD1 (5 bases). The J call is doubtful: the DNA matches TRBJ2-7 better. The CDR3 covers 15 residues. Germline V CDR1 and CDR2: SGHNT, YENEEA. Here the CDR3 DNA reads TGTGCCAGCAGTTCCAGGGATGCTTCCTACAATGAGCAGTACTTC. Its protein product is CASSSRDASYNEQYF.

The chain has TRBV6-2 or TRBV6-3 and TRBJ2-5, with D uncertain. This CDR3 spans 14 amino acids. Trimming stripped 0 bases from V and 2 bases from J, with 7 bases between. Germline assignment: CDR1 MNHEY and CDR2 SVGEGT. The CDR3, as DNA: TGTGCCAGCAGTTACTCTTACGGGCAAGAGACCCAGTACTTC. Its translation: CASSYSYGQETQYF.

This clonotype has more than one count but fewer than ten. The rearrangement uses TRBV4-1 and TRBJ2-1, with 7 bases identical to TRBD2. The CDR3 runs to 16 residues. The junction had 9 bases not matched to a gene; V was cut back by 2 bases and J by 5 bases. In germline, CDR1 is MGHRA, CDR2 YSYEKL. The CDR3 DNA reads TGCGCCAGCAGCCAACTAATACTAGCGAGCAACAATGAGCAGTTCTTC. Its protein is CASSQLILASNNEQFF.

In this sample, this clonotype turned up once. The chain uses TRBV7-2 and TRBJ1-6; D unresolved. From germline, CDR1 is SGHTA and CDR2 FQGNSA. This CDR3 has 15 amino acids. The germline V and J ends were trimmed by 2 bases and 6 bases, with 11 bases remaining between them. The CDR3 is CASSLWAGSNSPLHF. The CDR3 DNA reads as TGTGCCAGCAGCTTATGGGCAGGTTCTAATTCACCCCTCCACTTT.

The chain recombines TRBV7-8 with TRBJ2-3; D call uncertain. The CDR3 has 13 residues. Germline-derived CDR1 and CDR2 are SGHVS and FQNEAQ. With 6 bases removed from V and 0 bases from J, the gap between germline ends came to 7 bases. The CDR3 sequence is CASREISTDTQYF. The CDR3 coding sequence is TGTGCCAGCAGGGAAATAAGCACAGATACGCAGTATTTT.

The chain is built from TRBV7-9 and TRBJ1-1; D is unclear. V was shortened by 6 bases and J by 6 bases, with 17 bases between the two germline ends. Per the germline V gene, CDR1 is SEHNR and CDR2 is FQNEAQ (reference sequence). The CDR3 has 14 residues. CDR3 bases: TGTGCCAGCAGTAGACTCACGGGTTGGGCTGAAGCTTTCTTT. Amino acid sequence: CASSRLTGWAEAFF. The whole variable domain, filled in from reference TRBV7-9 and TRBJ1-1, reads DTGVSQNPRHKITKRGQNVTFRCDPISEHNRLYWYRQTLGQGPEFLTYFQNEAQLEKSRLLSDRFSAERPKGSFSTLEIQRTEQGDSAMYLCASSRLTGWAEAFFGQGTRLTVV.

The chain recombines TRBV12-3 or TRBV12-4 with TRBJ2-1, with D perhaps assigned TRBD1 or TRBD2 (5 bases each). The ends were cut back, 6 bases at V and 0 bases at J, with 15 bases in the middle. This CDR3 is 16 amino acids long. The CDR3 DNA reads as TGTGCCAGCAGAGCCGGGACGGCCACCTCCTACAATGAGCAGTTCTTC. Translating gives CASRAGTATSYNEQFF.

This clonotype occurred a few times. The V and J genes are TRBV5-1 and TRBJ2-5, with TRBD1 identical over 8 bases. Judging by the DNA end, TRBJ2-7 fits better; the J call may be wrong. There are 15 residues in the CDR3. Looked up from germline, CDR1 is SGHRS and CDR2 is YFSETQ. CDR3 loop: CASSLEDRAHHEQYF. CDR3 DNA: TGCGCCAGCAGCTTGGAGGACAGGGCACACCACGAGCAGTACTTC.

This sequence joins TRBV9 and TRBJ2-3, with D perhaps TRBD1 or TRBD2 (5 bases each). Germline values: CDR1 SGDLS, CDR2 YYNGEE. V shed 0 bases and J shed 2 bases, with 13 bases lying between them. The CDR3 is 16 residues long. CDR3 coding DNA: TGTGCCAGCAGCGTAGAACCGGGACCCCACACAGATACGCAGTATTTT. Residues: CASSVEPGPHTDTQYF.

This sequence joins TRBV18 and TRBJ1-1, with no clear D. V was pared by 1 base and J by 3 bases, with 12 bases between. The germline V gene has CDR1 KGHSH and CDR2 LQKENI. The CDR3 has 15 amino acids. Here the CDR3 reads CASSPRGGLDTEAFF. The CDR3 DNA is TGTGCCAGCTCACCACGAGGAGGGCTGGACACTGAAGCTTTCTTT.

The chain uses TRBV11-2 and TRBJ2-1; possibly TRBD1 or TRBD2 for D (5 bases each). V lost 1 base and J lost 1, with 14 bases in between. Germline-derived CDR1 and CDR2 are SGHAT and FQNNGV. The CDR3 runs to 17 residues. The DNA for the CDR3 is TGTGCCAGCAGCTTAGGATATATGGGGGATTCCTACAATGAGCAGTTCTTC. Its protein product is CASSLGYMGDSYNEQFF.

This clonotype showed up just a few times. This rearrangement joins TRBV18 to TRBJ2-1; D is perhaps TRBD2 (6 bases). V lost 6 bases and J lost 7, with 19 bases in between. The CDR3 consists of 15 residues. Germline CDR1 KGHSH, CDR2 LQKENI. This CDR3 is CASSQLSSGENEQFF. The CDR3 DNA is TGTGCCAGCTCCCAGTTGTCATCGGGAGAGAATGAGCAGTTCTTC.

This clonotype was recorded many times. The chain links TRBV7-2 to TRBJ2-5; D is unresolved. From germline, CDR1 is SGHTA and CDR2 FQGNSA. This CDR3 has 12 amino acids. Trimming took off 5 bases at V and 4 bases at J, with 8 bases between the two ends. The CDR3, as DNA: TGTGCCAGCAGCCTGACAACAGAGACCCAGTACTTC. Its protein product is CASSLTTETQYF.

The chain uses TRBV9 and TRBJ2-3; D remains ambiguous. Trimming took off 2 bases at V and 4 bases at J, with 17 bases between the two ends. The germline V gene encodes CDR1 SGDLS and CDR2 YYNGEE. CDR3 length equals 16 residues. DNA of the CDR3: TGTGCCAGCAGCGTTAGTGCGTCCTTCGGGCCAGATACGCAGTATTTT. Its protein product is CASSVSASFGPDTQYF. Filled out from reference TRBV9 and TRBJ2-3, the complete variable domain reads DSGVTQTPKHLITATGQRVTLRCSPRSGDLSVYWYQQSLDQGLQFLIQYYNGEERAKGNILERFSAQQFPDLHSELNLSSLELGDSALYFCASSVSASFGPDTQYFGPGTRLTVL.

The V and J genes are TRBV2 and TRBJ1-5; 11 bases fit TRBD1. V was pared by 3 bases and J by 6 bases, with 4 bases of the junction left unmatched. The CDR3 totals 15 residues. Germline V CDR1 and CDR2: SNHLY, FYNNEI. CDR3 nucleotide sequence: TGTGCCAGCAGTGAGGGACAGGGGGTAATTCAGCCCCAGCATTTT. Its protein is CASSEGQGVIQPQHF.

This clonotype was counted many times. This chain links TRBV9 with TRBJ2-2, with 8 bases that match TRBD2. Germline lookup yields CDR1 SGDLS and CDR2 YYNGEE. Unmatched junction bases numbered 3, after V lost 1 base and J lost 4 bases. This CDR3 spans 15 amino acids. This CDR3 is CASSVRAGATGELFF. The CDR3 nucleotides read TGTGCCAGCAGCGTACGAGCGGGAGCCACCGGGGAGCTGTTTTTT.

Remarks on this clonotype: Here the CDR3 omits its conserved ending phenylalanine or tryptophan, so a read error is the likely source. This chain uses TRBV5-1 with TRBJ2-5, with 12 bases that match TRBD2. This CDR3 contains 18 residues. Germline CDR1 SGHRS, CDR2 YFSETQ. Trimming at V came to 1 base and at J to 6 bases, leaving 13 bases not matched to a gene. CDR3 in amino acids: CASSLTSGGFSPKKTQYY. The CDR3 nucleotides are TGCGCCAGCAGCTTGACTAGCGGGGGGTTTAGCCCCAAGAAGACCCAGTACTAC.